This T cell receptor (beta chain) was sequenced during a study of CD8+ T cells in alopecia areata. General study findings and limits: Persistence of many expanded lesional clones was seen in scalp and blood during tofacitinib. Clonality was higher in lesional than normal scalp, especially in alopecia totalis/universalis. Compared with mice, patients displayed less clear TCR sharing, possibly for HLA-related reasons.

With respect to this clone: Its antigen is unidentified.

This sample's treatment: oral pan-JAK inhibitor, 5-10 mg twice daily. The CDR3 contains 13 residues. V shed 2 bases and J shed 5 bases, with 7 bases lying between them. Germline lookup yields CDR1 PRHDT and CDR2 FYEKMQ (reference sequence). Isolated RNA was reverse transcribed into cDNA used as the sequencing template. The assay was immunoSEQ multiplex PCR, and TCRdb's table has in-frame clones only and misses some. Of 150,000 to 200,000 clones in the sample, about 60% were seen once. This TCR derives from a human donor with alopecia areata. The sample consisted of CD8+ T cells sorted from blood, taken at week 24, from a patient treated with tofacitinib. This chain connects TRBV13 to TRBJ1-3; D may be TRBD1 (5 bases). This CDR3 reads CASSLRGRNTIYF. In DNA, the CDR3 is TGTGCCAGCAGCTTAAGGGGCCGAAACACCATATATTTT.